What follows are 26 T cell receptor beta chains derived from one specimen sequenced in a study of cytomegalovirus exposure and HLA in healthy donors. The method was immunoSEQ multiplex PCR; TCRdb's version includes in-frame clones alone and lacks a portion of them. The data hold under 250,000 clones, with less than 85% observed a single time. Sample: PBMCs. The receptors originated from a woman aged 18 to 35 in good health and CMV-seronegative.

This clone was seen only once. The chain joins TRBV27 to TRBJ2-7, with no clear D. Germline CDR1 is MNHEY and CDR2 is SMNVEV (reference sequence). V dropped 10 bases and J dropped 7 bases, with 23 bases sitting between them. The CDR3 is 14 amino acids. CDR3: CATSLGSTPVEQYF. In DNA form, the CDR3 reads TGTGCCACTTCCCTCGGTAGCACTCCAGTAGAGCAGTACTTC.

The V call is TRBV6-6, the J call TRBJ2-3; D is unresolved. Trimming shortened V by 4 bases and J by 4 bases, and 15 bases separated the two germline ends. The CDR3 is made up of 15 amino acids. In germline, CDR1 is MNHNY, CDR2 SVGAGI (reference sequence). CDR3: CASSFRSPPPDTQYF. CDR3 coding DNA: TGTGCCAGCAGTTTTCGAAGCCCCCCCCCAGATACGCAGTATTTT.

This clone came up once. The CDR3 reads CASRGVEGTEAFF. The CDR3 DNA reads TGCGCCAGCAGAGGGGTTGAGGGAACTGAAGCTTTCTTT. V is TRBV5-1 and J is TRBJ1-1, with a weak D call TRBD1 (5 bases). V lost 5 bases and J lost 5, with 13 bases in between. Per germline, CDR1 SGHRS and CDR2 YFSETQ. CDR3 length equals 13 residues.

The table lists this clone with a few counts. The chain joins TRBV6-5 to TRBJ1-6; no clear D gene. Germline loops: CDR1 MNHEY, CDR2 SVGAGI. CDR3 size: 12 residues. V gave up 7 bases and J gave up 1 base, with 2 bases separating them. The CDR3 bases are TGTGCCAGCACGTCCTATAATTCACCCCTCCACTTT. Protein sequence: CASTSYNSPLHF.

The chain has TRBV5-6 and TRBJ1-5; D gene ambiguous. This CDR3 comprises 14 residues. CDR1 and CDR2 from the germline V gene are SGHDT and YYEEEE. The V and J ends lost 0 bases and 3 bases respectively, with 7 bases between them. In DNA, the CDR3 is TGTGCCAGCAGCTTGGGAAGGATCAATCAGCCCCAGCATTTT. Its protein product is CASSLGRINQPQHF.

This chain uses TRBV10-3 with TRBJ1-2; D gene ambiguous. The germline CDR1 and CDR2 sequences are ENHRY and SYGVKD. V was cut by 0 bases and J by 0 bases, with 8 bases left in between. The CDR3 loop spans 15 amino acids. The CDR3 region is CAISESSGANYGYTF. Written as DNA, the CDR3 is TGTGCCATCAGTGAGTCGTCGGGAGCTAACTATGGCTACACCTTC.

This clone showed up just once. The genes are TRBV6-5 and TRBJ1-4; D is uncertain. The CDR3 consists of 15 residues. V was clipped by 0 bases and J by 10 bases, with 15 bases between them. CDR1 MNHEY and CDR2 SVGAGI come from the germline V gene. The CDR3 loop is CASSYSIARIGKLFF. The CDR3 DNA is TGTGCCAGCAGTTACTCGATCGCCCGTATAGGAAAACTGTTTTTT.

The gene calls are TRBV9 and TRBJ1-2; D unclear. Germline V lookup: CDR1 SGDLS, CDR2 YYNGEE. Trimming shortened V by 3 bases and J by 1 base, and 19 bases separated the two germline ends. The CDR3 has 17 amino acids. The CDR3 nucleotides read TGTGCCAGCAGCGAAGGTTGGGGAACCGGGGATAACTATGGCTACACCTTC. Its protein product is CASSEGWGTGDNYGYTF.

The chain employs TRBV30 and TRBJ1-1; perhaps TRBD1 as D (5 bases). The CDR3 loop spans 15 amino acids. Germline loops: CDR1 GTSNPN, CDR2 SVGIG (reference sequence). Trimming left V 2 bases short and J 2 bases short, with 15 bases between. CDR3 amino acids: CAWSRGRGANTEAFF. Written as DNA, the CDR3 is TGTGCCTGGAGTAGGGGACGTGGGGCTAACACTGAAGCTTTCTTT.

This clone was recorded only once. This chain joins TRBV9 and TRBJ2-7; a possible D gene is TRBD2 (5 bases). Germline V gene sequence: CDR1 SGDLS, CDR2 YYNGEE. The CDR3 consists of 15 residues. The V end was cut by 0 bases, the J end by 0 bases, with 10 bases between. The chain's CDR3 is CASSVGLAFSYEQYF. Written as DNA, the CDR3 is TGTGCCAGCAGCGTAGGGCTAGCTTTCTCCTACGAGCAGTACTTC.

This clone was seen a few times. The chain's CDR3 is CASSVLNTEAFF. The CDR3 bases are TGTGCCAGCAGCGTCCTAAACACTGAAGCTTTCTTT. The J gene is TRBJ1-1, the V gene TRBV6-1; D call uncertain. The CDR3 loop spans 12 amino acids. Germline V gene lookup returns CDR1 MNHNS and CDR2 SASEGT. V dropped 6 bases and J dropped 2 bases, with 7 bases sitting between them.

The chain links TRBV6-5 to TRBJ1-1, with D perhaps TRBD1 (5 bases). The germline gives CDR1 MNHEY, CDR2 SVGAGI. Trimming shortened V by 8 bases and J by 2 bases, and 15 bases separated the two germline ends. The CDR3 loop spans 14 amino acids. In DNA form, the CDR3 reads TGTGCCAGCGGTGGGCCGGGGACCAACACTGAAGCTTTCTTT. Translated: CASGGPGTNTEAFF.

CDR3 protein: CASSVAETGGYTF. DNA of the CDR3: TGTGCCAGCAGCGTAGCTGAAACGGGGGGCTACACCTTC. This sequence joins TRBV9 and TRBJ1-2; no firm D call. With 0 bases removed from V and 8 bases from J, the gap between germline ends came to 11 bases. The CDR3 length is 13 residues. Per the germline V gene, CDR1 is SGDLS and CDR2 is YYNGEE.

The rearrangement joins TRBV29-1 to TRBJ1-1, with D unresolved. The CDR3 runs 11 residues. CDR1 is SQVTM, CDR2 ANQGSEA, per germline. The V end was cut by 7 bases, the J end by 3 bases, with 9 bases between. The CDR3 spells CSAGTDTEAFF. The CDR3 region has the DNA TGCAGCGCTGGTACGGACACTGAAGCTTTCTTT.

The V call is TRBV30, the J call TRBJ2-7; 13 nucleotides align to TRBD2. V was clipped by 5 bases and J by 1 base; unmatched bases: 2. Germline V gene sequence: CDR1 GTSNPN, CDR2 SVGIG (reference sequence). The CDR3 has 14 amino acids. CDR3 bases: TGTGCCTGGGGGACTAGCGGGACGTCCTACGAGCAGTACTTC. Its translation: CAWGTSGTSYEQYF. Looking up the rest from reference TRBV30 and TRBJ2-7 gives the full variable domain: SQTIHQWPATLVQPVGSPLSLECTVEGTSNPNLYWYRQAAGRGLQLLFYSVGIGQISSEVPQNLSASRPQDRQFILSSKKLLLSDSGFYLCAWGTSGTSYEQYFGPGTRLTVT.

The count of this clone is one. V and J are TRBV4-1 and TRBJ1-1; D may be TRBD1 (6 bases). The CDR3 length is 16 residues. Trimming shortened V by 2 bases and J by 10 bases, and 23 bases separated the two germline ends. The germline gives CDR1 MGHRA, CDR2 YSYEKL. The DNA of the CDR3 is TGCGCCAGCAGCCAAAGGCGGGGTCCAGGGGAGAGTCGAGCTTTCTTT. Protein sequence: CASSQRRGPGESRAFF.

This chain connects TRBV6-5 to TRBJ1-6, with no clear D. Germline V gene sequence: CDR1 MNHEY, CDR2 SVGAGI. There are 12 residues in the CDR3. Trimming stripped 4 bases from V and 6 bases from J, with 4 bases between. CDR3 residues: CASSSRNSPLHF. CDR3 nucleotides: TGTGCCAGCAGTTCACGTAATTCACCCCTCCACTTT.

The chain uses TRBV7-8 and TRBJ2-7, with no clear D. The ends were cut back, 2 bases at V and 5 bases at J, with 13 bases in the middle. The CDR3 has 14 amino acids. Germline V CDR1 and CDR2: SGHVS, FQNEAQ. In DNA form, the CDR3 reads TGTGCCAGCAGCTTAACCCCCGTAACCCACGAGCAGTACTTC. It translates to CASSLTPVTHEQYF. Supplemented by reference TRBV7-8 and TRBJ2-7, the full variable domain reads GAGVSQSPRYKVAKRGQDVALRCDPISGHVSLFWYQQALGQGPEFLTYFQNEAQLDKSGLPSDRFFAERPEGSVSTLKIQRTQQEDSAVYLCASSLTPVTHEQYFGPGTRLTVT.

This chain joins TRBV2 and TRBJ1-3; 7 bases align to TRBD1. CDR3 size: 15 residues. The trim removed 3 bases at V and 0 bases at J, leaving 2 bases unmatched. Germline assignment: CDR1 SNHLY and CDR2 FYNNEI. The CDR3: CASSETGYSGNTIYF. The CDR3 DNA sequence: TGTGCCAGCAGTGAGACAGGGTACTCTGGAAACACCATATATTTT.

The gene calls are TRBV6-6 and TRBJ2-2; 8 nucleotides line up with TRBD2. This CDR3 comprises 14 residues. Germline V gene data show CDR1 as MNHNY and CDR2 as SVGAGI (reference sequence). Trimming removed 4 bases from V and 5 bases from J; junction bases left unmatched: 3. CDR3 sequence: CASSSGGGTGELFF. Written as DNA, the CDR3 is TGTGCCAGCAGTTCGGGCGGGGGGACCGGGGAGCTGTTTTTT.

The chain combines TRBV28 with TRBJ1-2; 8 nucleotides line up with TRBD1. CDR1 is MDHEN and CDR2 is SYDVKM in the germline V gene. With 5 bases clipped from V and 7 bases from J, the junction kept 12 bases outside the gene matches. The CDR3 totals 15 residues. This CDR3 reads CASSVPDRGGGGYTF. In DNA form, the CDR3 reads TGTGCCAGCAGTGTACCTGACAGGGGTGGGGGTGGCTACACCTTC.

The V call is TRBV2, the J call TRBJ2-3; D is possibly TRBD1 or TRBD2 (5 bases each). Germline-derived CDR1 and CDR2 are SNHLY and FYNNEI. The CDR3 has 14 amino acids. Trimming left V 6 bases short and J 1 base short, with 11 bases between. The DNA of the CDR3 is TGTGCCAGCAGGATTCAGGGAGGCACAGATACGCAGTATTTT. Amino acids: CASRIQGGTDTQYF. Together with reference TRBV2 and TRBJ2-3, the CDR3 gives the full variable domain: EPEVTQTPSHQVTQMGQEVILRCVPISNHLYFYWYRQILGQKVEFLVSFYNNEISEKSEIFDDQFSVERPDGSNFTLKIRSTKLEDSAMYFCASRIQGGTDTQYFGPGTRLTVL.

The sample holds one count of this clone. This rearrangement joins TRBV7-8 to TRBJ2-3; no definite D call. This CDR3 has 15 residues. With 5 bases removed from V and 1 base from J, the gap between germline ends came to 13 bases. CDR1 is SGHVS and CDR2 is FQNEAQ in the germline V gene. CDR3 sequence: CASSASGEGTDTQYF. The CDR3 DNA is TGTGCCAGCAGCGCATCCGGAGAGGGCACAGATACGCAGTATTTT.

This rearrangement joins TRBV19 to TRBJ1-5; D might be TRBD1 (5 bases). This CDR3 contains 15 residues. V was clipped by 4 bases and J by 2 bases, with 12 bases between them. Germline CDR1 and CDR2: LNHDA and SQIVND (reference sequence). This CDR3 is CASSTLETGNQPQHF. The DNA for the CDR3 is TGTGCCAGTAGTACTCTCGAGACAGGCAATCAGCCCCAGCATTTT.

This chain uses TRBV30 with TRBJ1-3; no clear D. From germline, CDR1 is GTSNPN and CDR2 SVGIG (reference sequence). Trimming removed 2 bases from V and 8 bases from J, with 10 bases in between. The CDR3 consists of 12 residues. Here the CDR3 reads CAWSQRLDTIYF. The CDR3 bases are TGTGCCTGGAGTCAACGTTTGGACACCATATATTTT.

The chain couples TRBV7-3 to TRBJ2-3; 8 bases are shared with TRBD2. The J segment lost 4 bases and the V segment lost 2 bases, leaving 5 bases of the junction unmatched. The CDR3 runs 15 residues. Germline V gene sequence: CDR1 SGHTA, CDR2 FQGTGA. CDR3 sequence: CASSLAGGGPDTQYF. As DNA, the CDR3 is TGTGCCAGCAGCTTAGCGGGAGGTGGGCCAGATACGCAGTATTTT.